The clone carrying this T cell receptor beta chain was picked up a small number of times. This entry comes from a study of blood T cell repertoires in COVID-19. Across the whole study: The United States, Italy and Spain were the sources of the acute and convalescent COVID-19 samples. Sources were T cells, B-cell-depleted T cells, or PBMCs; the material itself was cDNA or gDNA.

TCRdb's copy holds only in-frame clones and misses some; the assay was immunoSEQ multiplex PCR. This sample carries around 620,000 clones, just under 90% of them seen once, and the ten largest clones take roughly 0.26%. Germline loops: CDR1 SGHRS, CDR2 YFSETQ. V was pared by 4 bases and J by 6 bases, with 22 bases between. The CDR3 is made up of 16 amino acids. The specimen sequenced was peripheral blood. This TCR was recovered from a young woman with acute or convalescent COVID-19. This sequence joins TRBV5-1 and TRBJ1-2, with D perhaps TRBD1 (5 bases). CDR3 DNA: TGCGCCAGCAGCCACGACGCTCCCAGGGAGGGCAATGGCTACACCTTC. This encodes CASSHDAPREGNGYTF. The entire variable domain, with the rest obtained from reference TRBV5-1 and TRBJ1-2, is as follows: KAGVTQTPRYLIKTRGQQVTLSCSPISGHRSVSWYQQTPGQGLQFLFEYFSETQRNKGNFPGRFSGRQFSNSRSEMNVSTLELGDSALYLCASSHDAPREGNGYTFGSGTRLTVV.